The rows below give T cell receptor beta chains drawn from one sample of a study of shared clonotypes between healthy human individuals. Data came from immunoSEQ multiplex PCR; TCRdb stores just in-frame clones and leaves some out. The sample holds 2 million to 2.5 million clones, 85% to 95% seen once. The sequenced sample consisted of naive CD4+ T cells from PBMCs. These receptors originate from a man aged 18 to 30 in good health. Some clones in this sample may be carry-over from other donors' samples. Each CDR3 is given with its conserved first and last residue. A D gene is named only where the DNA matches it firmly. Some rows mark clone size as missing; the rest say once, few, many or name a class of expanded clone.

J,size,V,D,DNA,CDR3
TRBJ2-7,.,TRBV28,.,TGTGCCAGCAGTTTAGGTACGGGCGTCGGGGGTTACTTC,CASSLGTGVGGYF
TRBJ2-7,.,TRBV4-2,.,TGTGCCAGCAGCCAAGTGGGGAGGGACAACTCCTACGAGCAGTACTTC,CASSQVGRDNSYEQYF
TRBJ2-5,.,TRBV5-6,TRBD1,TGTGCCAGCAGCTCCCGGACAGGGTTACAAGAGACCCAGTACTTC,CASSSRTGLQETQYF
TRBJ2-7,.,TRBV19,TRBD1,TGTGCCAGTAGGGAAACGGACAGGGGTGACGAGCAGTACTTC,CASRETDRGDEQYF
TRBJ2-3,.,TRBV30,TRBD2,TGTGCCTGGGCAAGAACCACAGCGGGAGCGGTGGCAGATACGCAGTATTTT,CAWARTTAGAVADTQYF
TRBJ2-1,.,TRBV30,.,TGTGCCTGGAACGGCGGGGCTACCTACAATGAGCAGTTCTTC,CAWNGGATYNEQFF
TRBJ1-2,.,TRBV4-3,.,TGCGCCAGCAGCCAAGATCCCGTACCAACCTCGAGTGGCTACACCTTC,CASSQDPVPTSSGYTF
TRBJ2-2,.,TRBV11-2,TRBD1,TGTGCCAGCAGCTACATACGGACAGGGGCGAACACCGGGGAGCTGTTTTTT,CASSYIRTGANTGELFF
TRBJ2-5,.,TRBV28,.,TGTGCCAGCAGCACACAAGAGACCCAGTACTTC,CASSTQETQYF
TRBJ2-1,.,TRBV6-1,TRBD2,TGTGCCAGCAGTGACCGTAGCGGGAACTACAATGAGCAGTTCTTC,CASSDRSGNYNEQFF
TRBJ2-4,.,TRBV7-2,.,TGTGCCAGCAGCCCCGGACTAACACTAGCCAAAAACATTCAGTACTTC,CASSPGLTLAKNIQYF
TRBJ2-7,.,TRBV5-4,TRBD2,TGTGCCAGCAGCTTGGGTAGCGGGAGTGTCTACGAGCAGTACTTC,CASSLGSGSVYEQYF
TRBJ1-6,.,TRBV4-1,.,TGCGCCAGCAGCCCCACTACATGGCTCGGTAATTCACCCCTCCACTTT,CASSPTTWLGNSPLHF
TRBJ2-6,.,TRBV30,TRBD1,TGTGCCTGGAGTCCCCCGACAGGGCCCATCTCTGGGGCCAACGTCCTGACTTTC,CAWSPPTGPISGANVLTF
TRBJ1-5,once,TRBV7-2,.,TGTGCCAGCAGCCTTGGGGAGTATCAGCCCCAGCATTTT,CASSLGEYQPQHF
TRBJ1-5,.,TRBV30,.,TGTGCCTGGAGTGTAGGGGGGGCGCCGAATCAGCCCCAGCATTTT,CAWSVGGAPNQPQHF
TRBJ2-1,.,TRBV30,.,TGTGCCTGGGAAACCTACAATGAGCAGTTCTTC,CAWETYNEQFF
TRBJ1-5,.,TRBV7-9,.,TGTGCCAGCAGCCTTACCCCCGATCAGCCCCAGCATTTT,CASSLTPDQPQHF
TRBJ2-7,.,TRBV5-1,.,TGCGCCAGCAGCTTGGCTCCGGGGTCCTACGAGCAGTACTTC,CASSLAPGSYEQYF
TRBJ1-1,.,TRBV5-1,TRBD1,TGCGCCAGCAGCTTGATAATGGGGACGACAGGGGGAAAGCTGGCTTTCTTT,CASSLIMGTTGGKLAFF
TRBJ1-1,once,TRBV11-2,.,TGTGCCAGCAGCCCCCTAAGGGGGGCGCGGCCCACTGAAGCTTTCTTT,CASSPLRGARPTEAFF
TRBJ2-7,once,TRBV7-9,.,TGTGCCAGCAGCCACGGGCAGGGAGTTCCCTACGAGCAGTACTTC,CASSHGQGVPYEQYF
TRBJ2-1,.,TRBV7-9,TRBD2,TGTGCCAGCAGCTTGTTACTAGCGGGCAACAATGAGCAGTTCTTC,CASSLLLAGNNEQFF
TRBJ2-2,.,TRBV11-2,.,TGTGCCAGCAGCTACGGACAATTCAGCGGCGGGGAGCTGTTTTTT,CASSYGQFSGGELFF
TRBJ2-5,.,TRBV19,.,TGTGCCAGTAACACGGGGCGGCAAGAGACCCAGTACTTC,CASNTGRQETQYF
TRBJ1-5,.,TRBV19,.,TGTGCCAGTACGGGAGGGGTCGGACAGCCCCAGCATTTT,CASTGGVGQPQHF
TRBJ2-2,.,TRBV9,.,TGTGCCAGCAGCGTAAATCCGCGACTGTTGGGGGCCGGGGAGCTGTTTTTT,CASSVNPRLLGAGELFF
TRBJ2-3,few,TRBV11-3,TRBD2,TGTGCCAGCAGCCCCGGGACTAGCGGCACAGATACGCAGTATTTT,CASSPGTSGTDTQYF
TRBJ1-1,.,TRBV4-1,TRBD1,TGCGCCAGCAGCCGTGGGACAGCCGCTGAAGCTTTCTTT,CASSRGTAAEAFF
TRBJ1-2,.,TRBV25-1,.,TGTGCCAGCAGTGAAAGGGATGGCTACACCTTC,CASSERDGYTF
TRBJ2-7,once,TRBV6-6,.,TGTGCCAGCAGCCAAGACACCTACGAGCAGTACTTC,CASSQDTYEQYF
TRBJ2-7,.,TRBV5-1,.,TGCGCCAGCAGTTCGAACACCTACGAGCAGTACTTC,CASSSNTYEQYF
TRBJ2-1,.,TRBV11-2,TRBD1,TGTGCCAGCAGCCACGACAGGGCCTCCTACAATGAGCAGTTCTTC,CASSHDRASYNEQFF
TRBJ1-2,.,TRBV11-2,.,TGTGCCAGCAGCTTAGTTCCTGGAACGGGGGGCTACACCTTC,CASSLVPGTGGYTF
TRBJ2-7,.,TRBV28,TRBD1,TGTGCCAGCACAATTGGGACAGGGGTCTACTACGAGCAGTACTTC,CASTIGTGVYYEQYF
TRBJ1-4,.,TRBV4-3,.,TGCGCCAGCAGCCAAGATTTCGGAGCAACTAATGAAAAACTGTTTTTT,CASSQDFGATNEKLFF
TRBJ1-2,once,TRBV15,.,TGTGCCACCAGCAAGCTTGGAGACAGGTCCTATGGCTACACCTTC,CATSKLGDRSYGYTF
TRBJ2-2,.,TRBV28,.,TGTGCCAGCAGTTTATTAAGCGGCGCGAACACCGGGGAGCTGTTTTTT,CASSLLSGANTGELFF
TRBJ1-1,.,TRBV6-5,.,TGTGCCAGCAGCCCCTATGGGGGAGACACTGAAGCTTTCTTT,CASSPYGGDTEAFF
TRBJ2-5,.,TRBV5-1,TRBD2,TGCGCCAGCAGCTTGCTGGCTAGCGGGAGTGGGGAGACCCAGTACTTC,CASSLLASGSGETQYF
TRBJ2-3,.,TRBV7-8,.,TGTGCCAGCAGCGGACGGACTGGAACAGATACGCAGTATTTT,CASSGRTGTDTQYF
TRBJ2-3,.,TRBV5-8,TRBD2,TGTGCCAGCTCGCTAGGGAGGGCCAGGGCGGTAGATACGCAGTATTTT,CASSLGRARAVDTQYF
TRBJ2-1,.,TRBV5-1,.,TGCGCCAGCAGCACGGGGGGCGGGCCTTACAATGAGCAGTTCTTC,CASSTGGGPYNEQFF
TRBJ2-2,.,TRBV5-8,TRBD1,TGTGCCAGCAGCTTGGCAGGGGGCGGCACCGGGGAGCTGTTTTTT,CASSLAGGGTGELFF
TRBJ2-1,.,TRBV7-3,TRBD2,TGTGCCAGCAGCTCAGCCACTCTAGCGGGGTATAACAATGAGCAGTTCTTC,CASSSATLAGYNNEQFF
TRBJ2-7,.,TRBV5-1,.,TGCGCCAGCAGCCCGGGCGGGACAGCCTCCTACGAGCAGTACTTC,CASSPGGTASYEQYF
TRBJ2-5,.,TRBV2,.,TGTGCCAGCAGTGAAGCGGTGGAGACCCAGTACTTC,CASSEAVETQYF
TRBJ1-1,.,TRBV5-1,.,TGCGCCAGCAGCCCACGGACAGACTTGAACACTGAAGCTTTCTTT,CASSPRTDLNTEAFF
TRBJ1-2,.,TRBV10-3,.,TGTGCCATCAGCCGACCCCCTGCTGTGAGTGGCTACACCTTC,CAISRPPAVSGYTF
TRBJ1-2,.,TRBV2,TRBD1,TGTGCCAGCAGCCGGGACAGGGTGAGCTATGGCTACACCTTC,CASSRDRVSYGYTF
TRBJ2-1,.,TRBV9,TRBD2,TGTGCCAGCAGCGTAGTGGCGGGGGGCATCTCCTACAATGAGCAGTTCTTC,CASSVVAGGISYNEQFF
TRBJ1-2,few,TRBV28,.,TGTGCCAGCAGCCTAGGGGCAGGCAACTATGGCTACACCTTC,CASSLGAGNYGYTF
TRBJ2-4,.,TRBV7-2,.,TGTGCCAGCAGCCGAGATCTAGCCAAAAACATTCAGTACTTC,CASSRDLAKNIQYF
TRBJ2-7,.,TRBV7-9,.,TGTGCCAGCAGCCCCGGGCGGCAGGTTGGGTACGAGCAGTACTTC,CASSPGRQVGYEQYF
TRBJ2-3,.,TRBV19,.,TGTGCCAGTAGGGCGTCGGATACGCAGTATTTT,CASRASDTQYF